These T cell receptor beta chains were read from a single sample in a study of regulatory T cells in long-lasting Graves disease. TCRdb reanalysed the multiplex PCR reads using MiXCR and keeps one entry per CDR3 protein. This table has about 430,000 distinct CDR3 sequences, 15% appearing once. Another study also made use of these data, one on T cells in Graves' hyperthyroidism and ophthalmopathy.

The sample was peripheral blood mononuclear cells (PBMCs), taken at new diagnosis, from a patient treated with antithyroid drugs. The source of these receptors is a woman aged 40 to 50 with Graves disease. The CDR3 runs from the conserved cysteine through the conserved F or W. Each record gives: V gene, D gene, clone size, J gene, CDR3 DNA, CDR3 protein. The D gene is left open where the match is weak. Clone size is given for some rows only: seen once, a few or many times, or a class if the clone is expanded.

>TRBV6-5|NA|NA|TRBJ1-3
TGTGCCAGCAGTTACTCCAGGGATCCTGGAAACACCATATATTTT
CASSYSRDPGNTIYF
>TRBV7-9|TRBD2|few|TRBJ2-1
TGTGCCAGCAGCTTATTCTTGTCGGGTCGTACAGGACTAGCGGACAATGAGCAGTTCTTC
CASSLFLSGRTGLADNEQFF
>TRBV28|NA|few|TRBJ1-2
TGTGCCAGCAGTGACTACAGGGAAGGCTACACCTTC
CASSDYREGYTF
>TRBV7-3|NA|many|TRBJ1-1
TGTGCCAGCAGCTTAGAGGGTACAGGTAAATTTGACACTGAAGCTTTCTTT
CASSLEGTGKFDTEAFF
>TRBV5-8|TRBD1|few|TRBJ2-7
TGTGCCAGCTCACTAAGACCGGGACAGACCTACGAGCAGTACTTC
CASSLRPGQTYEQYF
>TRBV10-3|NA|NA|TRBJ2-1
TGTGCCATCAGTGGGGGGGCAATTAGATCGGATGAGCAGTTCTTC
CAISGGAIRSDEQFF
>TRBV20-1|TRBD2|many|TRBJ2-3
TGCAGTGCTAGGTGGCGGGAGGCGGGTACAGATACGCAGTATTTT
CSARWREAGTDTQYF
>TRBV20-1|NA|few|TRBJ1-2
TGCAGCGCCAACACGGACTTGGGCGATCACACCTTC
CSANTDLGDHTF
>TRBV4-3|TRBD1|NA|TRBJ1-2
TGCGCCAGCAGCCAAGTATCCCCGGACAGGGCGAACTATGGCTACACCTTC
CASSQVSPDRANYGYTF
>TRBV3-1|NA|many|TRBJ2-7
TGTGCCAGCAGCCAAGATCAGGGACCCTACGAGCAGTACTTC
CASSQDQGPYEQYF
>TRBV5-1|NA|many|TRBJ2-2
TGTGCCAGCAGCGAGGCAGGGACGAACACCGGGGAGCTGTTTTTT
CASSEAGTNTGELFF
>TRBV5-1|NA|NA|TRBJ2-1
TGCGCCAGCAGCTTACAGGGAGGTTCAGTCAATGAGCAGTTCTTC
CASSLQGGSVNEQFF
>TRBV6-2/TRBV6-3|NA|few|TRBJ1-1
TGTGCCAGCAGGGGACCCAGGGAGGCGAGGTGGGTGAACACTGAAGCTTTCTTT
CASRGPREARWVNTEAFF
>TRBV6-2/TRBV6-3|TRBD1|many|TRBJ1-5
TGTGCCAGCAGATCAGACAGGGTCGGTCAGCCCCAGCATTTT
CASRSDRVGQPQHF
>TRBV19|TRBD1|few|TRBJ2-7
TGTGCCAGTAGCGACAGGGGTACCTACGAGCAGTACTTC
CASSDRGTYEQYF
>TRBV7-9|TRBD2|many|TRBJ2-1
TGTGCCAGCAGCCCGGGAGGAGAGCGGGAGTTTTCGGATGAGCAGTTCTTC
CASSPGGEREFSDEQFF
>TRBV5-6|NA|few|TRBJ2-7
TGTGCCAGCAGCTTCAGCGACGACGAGCAGTACTTC
CASSFSDDEQYF
>TRBV10-2|NA|NA|TRBJ2-1
TGCGCCAGCAGTGGATTAGCCCAGAATGAGCAGTTCTTC
CASSGLAQNEQFF
>TRBV3-1|NA|NA|TRBJ2-3
TGTGCCAGCAGCCAAGGGGTGGGGATGACAGATACGCAGTATTTT
CASSQGVGMTDTQYF
>TRBV12-3/TRBV12-4|TRBD2|few|TRBJ2-1
TGTGCCAGCAGTTTCGGGACTAGCGGGAGTTTGTACTACAATGAGCAGTTCTTC
CASSFGTSGSLYYNEQFF
>TRBV29-1|TRBD2|many|TRBJ2-1
TGCAGCGTTGAAGGAGGACTAGCGGTGTACAATGAGCAGTTCTTC
CSVEGGLAVYNEQFF
>TRBV2|NA|NA|TRBJ2-3
TGTGCCAGCAGTTCTCGGGCCCTAAGCACAGATACGCAGTATTTT
CASSSRALSTDTQYF
>TRBV4-1|NA|NA|TRBJ2-5
TGCGCCAGCAGCCATTCTCGGACTTTACAAGAGACCCAGTACTTC
CASSHSRTLQETQYF
>TRBV11-3|NA|few|TRBJ2-3
TGTGCCAGCAGCTTAATACTCCGCACAGATACGCAGTATTTT
CASSLILRTDTQYF
>TRBV2|NA|few|TRBJ2-7
TGTGCCAGCAGTGAATCCCCCCCGAGTTTCGAGCAGTACTTC
CASSESPPSFEQYF
>TRBV2|NA|NA|TRBJ1-2
TGTGCCAGCGGGGGAGGCGGCAATTATGGCTACACCTTC
CASGGGGNYGYTF
>TRBV5-1|NA|few|TRBJ2-1
TGCGCCAGCAGCCCCGAGGCAGGCTCTGGCTACAATGAGCAGTTCTTC
CASSPEAGSGYNEQFF
>TRBV29-1|NA|NA|TRBJ1-1
TGCAGCGCCAGATCAGGGGACACTGAAGCTTTCTTT
CSARSGDTEAFF
>TRBV10-3|NA|NA|TRBJ2-7
TGTGCCACCTCCGGGACGGACTCCTACGAGCAGTACTTC
CATSGTDSYEQYF
>TRBV2|NA|NA|TRBJ2-2
TGTGCCAGCAGTCGAAAAATTTCGTCCGGGGAGCTGTTTTTT
CASSRKISSGELFF
>TRBV6-1|NA|many|TRBJ1-6
TGTGCCAGCAGTGAATCCCGGGTCAATAATTCACCCCTCCACTTT
CASSESRVNNSPLHF
>TRBV27|NA|NA|TRBJ2-3
TGTGCCAGCAGTTTACGGCTGTTTAGCACAGATACGCAGTATTTT
CASSLRLFSTDTQYF
>TRBV6-1|NA|many|TRBJ2-5
TGTGCCAGCAACGAAGGAACAGGTCCAGAGACCCAGTACTTC
CASNEGTGPETQYF
>TRBV6-5|NA|few|TRBJ1-5
TGTGCCAGCAGTTATCCAGGTTTGGGCAATCAGCCCCAGCATTTT
CASSYPGLGNQPQHF
>TRBV30|TRBD2|many|TRBJ2-1
TGTGCCTGGAGTCCCCTAGGAGGGAGGGCCCGGAACAATGAGCAGTTCTTC
CAWSPLGGRARNNEQFF
>TRBV30|NA|many|TRBJ1-2
TGTGCCTGGAGTGCTGGGGCGGCCTACTATGGCTACACCTTC
CAWSAGAAYYGYTF
>TRBV18|NA|NA|TRBJ1-4
TGTGCCAGCTCACCCGGGACATATGAAAAACTGTTTTTT
CASSPGTYEKLFF
>TRBV27|NA|few|TRBJ1-1
TGTGCCAGCAGTCCAATTGGGGACGACACTGAAGCTTTCTTT
CASSPIGDDTEAFF
>TRBV11-3|NA|many|TRBJ2-3
TGTGCCAGCAGCTTATGGAGAGGAGTCACAGATACGCAGTATTTT
CASSLWRGVTDTQYF
>TRBV12-3/TRBV12-4|NA|few|TRBJ2-6
TGTGCCAGCACCATCGGGGGCTCTGGGGCCAACGTCCTGACTTTC
CASTIGGSGANVLTF
>TRBV3-1|NA|NA|TRBJ1-1
TGTGCCAGCAGCCAGGCTCCGGGACTCACGAACACTGAAGCTTTCTTT
CASSQAPGLTNTEAFF
>TRBV13|TRBD1|NA|TRBJ2-7
TGTGCCAGCAGCTTAATCCGGGACAGGGCTTACGAGCAGTACTTC
CASSLIRDRAYEQYF
>TRBV19|NA|NA|TRBJ1-1
TGTGCCAGTAGCCAAGGGGTAGGACTCACTGAAGCTTTCTTT
CASSQGVGLTEAFF
>TRBV15|NA|NA|TRBJ2-5
TGTGCCACCAGCCTCACTTTGGGGGAGACCCAGTACTTC
CATSLTLGETQYF
>TRBV15|NA|few|TRBJ1-1
TGTGCCACCAGCGTCGCAGGATACACTGAAGCTTTCTTT
CATSVAGYTEAFF
>TRBV20-1|TRBD1|few|TRBJ1-2
TGCAGTGCTAGCCGGATGGACAGGGGTAACTATGGCTACAGCTTC
CSASRMDRGNYGYSF
>TRBV3-1|NA|many|TRBJ2-2
TGTGCCAGCAGCCAAGCAGGGGTAGGCGGGGAGCTGTTTTTT
CASSQAGVGGELFF
>TRBV5-4|TRBD1|many|TRBJ2-1
TGTGCCAGCAGCTCAGGGGACAGGGGGTCCAATGAGCAGTTCTTC
CASSSGDRGSNEQFF
>TRBV19|TRBD1|many|TRBJ1-2
TGTGCCAGTAGTGCACAGGGGCGAGATGGCTACACCTTC
CASSAQGRDGYTF
>TRBV29-1|TRBD1|NA|TRBJ2-1
TGCAGCGTTGAACCGGGACAGGGTGATGAGCAGTTCTTC
CSVEPGQGDEQFF
>TRBV2|TRBD1|NA|TRBJ1-2
TGTGCCAGCAGTGCTATAACAGGGGAAGGCTACACCTTC
CASSAITGEGYTF
>TRBV19|TRBD1|NA|TRBJ1-3
TGTGCCAGTTCGACAGGGACCCTCGACACCATATATTTT
CASSTGTLDTIYF
>TRBV11-2|TRBD1|many|TRBJ1-6
TGTGCCAGCAGCTTAGAGCGACAGGGGGGCCATGTTGCACCCCTCCACTTT
CASSLERQGGHVAPLHF
>TRBV6-2/TRBV6-3|NA|many|TRBJ2-5
TGTGCCAGCAGTTCCACAGGTTCCCTTAGGGAGACCCAGTACTTC
CASSSTGSLRETQYF